These 17 T cell receptor beta chains came from one sample sequenced in a study of beta chain features in type 1 diabetes. The isolated RNA, all of it, was reverse transcribed, so expressed TCRB transcripts were what got sequenced. The method was immunoSEQ multiplex PCR; TCRdb's version includes in-frame clones alone and lacks a portion of them. The sample holds roughly 700,000 clones, 13% seen once. No antigen is known for these receptors. Overall study findings and caveats: Moderate yet significant TCRB CDR3 shortening was seen in Type 1 diabetes patients in all four CD4+ subsets.

The sequenced sample consisted of naive CD4+ T cells from blood. All receptors come from a man aged 18 to 35 with type 1 diabetes.

The chain combines TRBV13 with TRBJ1-1; weak D call: TRBD1 (5 bases). CDR1 and CDR2 (germline): PRHDT, FYEKMQ (reference sequence). CDR3 length equals 14 residues. Trimming removed 0 bases at V and 6 bases at J, with 11 bases between. The CDR3 coding sequence is TGTGCCAGCAGCTTAGGCGGGAGGGACTCTGAAGCTTTCTTT. Protein: CASSLGGRDSEAFF.

The chain employs TRBV29-1 and TRBJ1-1; D not certain. Germline V CDR1 and CDR2: SQVTM, ANQGSEA. The CDR3 consists of 8 residues. Trimming cost V 7 bases and J 11 bases, with 8 bases left between them. The chain's CDR3 is CSAGEAFF. CDR3 DNA: TGCAGCGCGGGTGAGGCTTTCTTT.

In its sample, this clone was seen a few times. J is TRBJ1-1 and V is TRBV5-6, with 7 bases matching TRBD1. The germline V gene encodes CDR1 SGHDT and CDR2 YYEEEE. The CDR3 runs 14 residues. With V trimmed by 7 bases and J by 4 bases, 10 bases remained unmatched. CDR3 residues: CASPENRGSTEAFF. The CDR3 DNA reads TGTGCCAGCCCCGAAAACAGGGGATCCACTGAAGCTTTCTTT.

There are a few counts of this clone. The genes are TRBV5-6 and TRBJ1-4, with D unresolved. The germline CDR1 and CDR2 sequences are SGHDT and YYEEEE. This CDR3 region has 14 residues. V was trimmed by 2 bases and J by 3 bases, leaving 8 bases between them. In DNA, the CDR3 is TGTGCCAGCAGCTTCGCGGCAGCTAATGAAAAACTGTTTTTT. Its translation: CASSFAAANEKLFF.

The genes are TRBV2 and TRBJ2-7; D gene uncertain. Deletions cut 3 bases from V and 0 bases from J, with 3 bases between. From germline, CDR1 is SNHLY and CDR2 FYNNEI. The CDR3 is 12 amino acids. The CDR3 is CASSDISYEQYF. The CDR3 DNA reads as TGTGCCAGCAGTGACATCTCCTACGAGCAGTACTTC.

The V gene is TRBV7-9, the J gene TRBJ1-1; 12 bases map to TRBD1. CDR1 is SEHNR and CDR2 is FQNEAQ in the germline V gene (reference sequence). The V gene end was trimmed by 5 bases and the J gene end by 0 bases; junction bases not matched to a gene: 4. This CDR3 spans 16 amino acids. The CDR3 loop is CASSPGQGALNTEAFF. DNA of the CDR3: TGTGCCAGCAGCCCGGGACAGGGGGCCTTGAACACTGAAGCTTTCTTT.

A few counts support this clone. J is TRBJ1-3 and V is TRBV6-5; the D is unclear. Germline values: CDR1 MNHEY, CDR2 SVGAGI. V lost 2 bases and J 2 bases, leaving 7 bases between the germline ends. The CDR3 sequence is 14 residues long. CDR3: CASSYAGTGNTIYF. CDR3 bases: TGTGCCAGCAGTTACGCTGGTACTGGAAACACCATATATTTT.

The sample holds a few counts of this clone. The chain couples TRBV9 to TRBJ2-2; 10 nucleotides align to TRBD2. This CDR3 region has 15 residues. Trimming cost V 6 bases and J 6 bases; bases outside gene matches: 8. CDR1 and CDR2 from the germline V gene are SGDLS and YYNGEE. DNA of the CDR3: TGTGCCAGCACCCCCAGCGGGGGGGCCTCCGGGGAGCTGTTTTTT. Translation: CASTPSGGASGELFF.

This clone was seen a few times. The V and J genes are TRBV10-3 and TRBJ2-6; 8 bases line up with TRBD1. Germline trimming cut 2 bases from V and 2 bases from J; bases unmatched to any gene: 8. The CDR3 totals 18 residues. Germline V gene sequence: CDR1 ENHRY, CDR2 SYGVKD. The CDR3 reads CAISEATGENTGANVLTF. CDR3 bases: TGTGCCATCAGTGAGGCGACAGGGGAGAACACTGGGGCCAACGTCCTGACTTTC.

This clone was counted between two and nine times. The V call is TRBV6-5, the J call TRBJ1-2; possibly TRBD1 for D (6 bases). Between the trimmed V and J ends, which lost 6 bases and 4 bases, there was a span of 15 bases. The CDR3 is 14 amino acids. CDR1 is MNHEY, CDR2 SVGAGI, per germline. CDR3 sequence reads: CASRRGQGGYGYTF. The CDR3 nucleotides are TGTGCCAGCAGGAGGGGACAAGGTGGCTATGGCTACACCTTC.

This clone was seen a handful of times. The chain recombines TRBV10-3 with TRBJ2-7; 9 bases line up with TRBD1. Germline V gene lookup returns CDR1 ENHRY and CDR2 SYGVKD. V lost 6 bases, J lost 5 bases, and 5 bases stayed unmatched. This CDR3 comprises 13 residues. This CDR3 is CAIRGTGWHEQYF. CDR3 bases: TGTGCCATCAGGGGGACAGGGTGGCACGAGCAGTACTTC.

J is TRBJ2-3 and V is TRBV4-1; D ambiguous. The germline V and J ends were trimmed by 1 base and 0 bases, with 11 bases remaining between them. CDR1 is MGHRA and CDR2 is YSYEKL in the germline V gene. The CDR3 is 16 amino acids. The CDR3 DNA reads as TGCGCCAGCAGCCAAGCCCTCCGCACTAGCACAGATACGCAGTATTTT. It codes for CASSQALRTSTDTQYF.

The chain links TRBV5-1 to TRBJ2-3; maybe TRBD2 (6 bases). V shed 3 bases and J shed 0 bases, with 17 bases lying between them. Germline values: CDR1 SGHRS, CDR2 YFSETQ. The CDR3 totals 17 residues. The CDR3 reads CASSSWGSGTSTDTQYF. In DNA, the CDR3 is TGCGCCAGCAGCTCTTGGGGGTCCGGGACTAGCACAGATACGCAGTATTTT.

Only a few counts were recorded for this clone. The chain employs TRBV27 and TRBJ1-4; 7 nucleotides line up with TRBD1. Per germline, CDR1 MNHEY and CDR2 SMNVEV (reference sequence). The CDR3 runs 14 residues. The V gene end was trimmed by 5 bases and the J gene end by 4 bases; junction bases not matched to a gene: 4. The CDR3 loop reads CASSNRGLNEKLFF. CDR3 bases: TGTGCCAGCAGTAACAGGGGCCTTAATGAAAAACTGTTTTTT. Based on the CDR3 plus reference TRBV27 and TRBJ1-4, the full variable domain is EAQVTQNPRYLITVTGKKLTVTCSQNMNHEYMSWYRQDPGLGLRQIYYSMNVEVTDKGDVPEGYKVSRKEKRNFPLILESPSPNQTSLYFCASSNRGLNEKLFFGSGTQLSVL.

This clone was observed a handful of times. The chain carries TRBV30 and TRBJ1-1; 9 positions match TRBD1. CDR1 is GTSNPN and CDR2 is SVGIG in the germline V gene (reference sequence). The CDR3 has 13 amino acids. J was trimmed by 10 bases and V by 0 bases; bases with no gene match: 6. The CDR3 DNA reads as TGTGCCTGGAGTGTAAGGACAGGGGAAGTAGCTTTCTTT. Translated: CAWSVRTGEVAFF.

This clone appeared once. The chain is built from TRBV5-1 and TRBJ2-5, with D hard to call. Trimming removed 4 bases from V and 4 bases from J, with 5 bases in between. In germline, CDR1 is SGHRS, CDR2 YFSETQ. The CDR3 contains 11 residues. This CDR3 is CASSGRETQYF. The CDR3 bases are TGCGCCAGCAGCGGACGAGAGACCCAGTACTTC.

V is TRBV30 and J is TRBJ2-5; no clear D. V lost 1 base to trimming and J lost 0 bases, with 6 bases between them. CDR1 and CDR2 from the germline V gene are GTSNPN and SVGIG (reference sequence). The CDR3 loop spans 13 amino acids. The CDR3 protein is CAWSAGYQETQYF. Written as DNA, the CDR3 is TGTGCCTGGAGTGCCGGGTACCAAGAGACCCAGTACTTC.